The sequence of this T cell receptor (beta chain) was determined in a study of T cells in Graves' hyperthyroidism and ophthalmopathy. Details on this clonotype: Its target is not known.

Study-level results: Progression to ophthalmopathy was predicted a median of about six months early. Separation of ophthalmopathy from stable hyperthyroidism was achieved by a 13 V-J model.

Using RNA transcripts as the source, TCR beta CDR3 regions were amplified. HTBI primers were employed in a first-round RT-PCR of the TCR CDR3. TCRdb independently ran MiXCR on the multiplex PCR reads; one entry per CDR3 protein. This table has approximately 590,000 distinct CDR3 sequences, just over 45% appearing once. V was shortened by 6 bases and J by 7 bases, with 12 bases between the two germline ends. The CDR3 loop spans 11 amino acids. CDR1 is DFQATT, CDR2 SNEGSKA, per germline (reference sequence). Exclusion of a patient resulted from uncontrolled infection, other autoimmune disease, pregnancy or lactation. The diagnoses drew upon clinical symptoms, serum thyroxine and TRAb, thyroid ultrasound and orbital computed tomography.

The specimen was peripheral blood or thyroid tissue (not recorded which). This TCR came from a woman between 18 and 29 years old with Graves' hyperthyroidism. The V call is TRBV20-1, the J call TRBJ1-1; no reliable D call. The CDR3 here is CSAPGVYEAFF. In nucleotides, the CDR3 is TGCAGTGCGCCCGGGGTATATGAAGCTTTCTTT.